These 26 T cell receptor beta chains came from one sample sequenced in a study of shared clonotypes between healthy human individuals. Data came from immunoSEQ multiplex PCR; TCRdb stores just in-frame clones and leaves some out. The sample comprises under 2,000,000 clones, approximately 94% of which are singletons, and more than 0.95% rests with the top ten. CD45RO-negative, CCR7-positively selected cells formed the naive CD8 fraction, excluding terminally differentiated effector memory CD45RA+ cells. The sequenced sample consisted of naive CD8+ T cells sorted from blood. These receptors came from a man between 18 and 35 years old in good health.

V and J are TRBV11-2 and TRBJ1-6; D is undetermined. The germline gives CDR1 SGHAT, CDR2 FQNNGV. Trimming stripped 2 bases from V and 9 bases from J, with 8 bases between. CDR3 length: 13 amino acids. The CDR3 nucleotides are TGTGCCAGCAGCTTAAGTCTGAGTTCACCCCTCCACTTT. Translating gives CASSLSLSSPLHF.

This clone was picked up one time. CDR3 DNA sequence: TGTGCCAGCAGCCAAGTTCTATACTACGAGCAGTACTTC. Its translation: CASSQVLYYEQYF. The chain recombines TRBV14 with TRBJ2-7; D gene uncertain. CDR1 and CDR2 from the germline V gene are SGHDN and FVKESK. The ends were cut back, 1 base at V and 3 bases at J, with 7 bases in the middle. This CDR3 comprises 13 residues.

The CDR3 spells CAINKGQGAPAEGYTF. The DNA for the CDR3 is TGTGCCATCAACAAAGGACAGGGGGCGCCGGCCGAAGGCTACACCTTC. The chain combines TRBV10-3 with TRBJ1-2; 11 bases line up with TRBD1. The ends lost 7 bases at V and 8 bases at J; junction bases unmatched: 15. Germline values: CDR1 ENHRY, CDR2 SYGVKD. The CDR3 is made up of 16 amino acids.

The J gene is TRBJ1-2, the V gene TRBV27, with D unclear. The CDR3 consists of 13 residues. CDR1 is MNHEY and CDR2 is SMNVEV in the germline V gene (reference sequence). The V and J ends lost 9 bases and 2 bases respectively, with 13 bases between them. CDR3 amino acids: CASSPTENYGYTF. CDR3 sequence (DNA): TGTGCCAGTTCACCCACAGAGAACTATGGCTACACCTTC.

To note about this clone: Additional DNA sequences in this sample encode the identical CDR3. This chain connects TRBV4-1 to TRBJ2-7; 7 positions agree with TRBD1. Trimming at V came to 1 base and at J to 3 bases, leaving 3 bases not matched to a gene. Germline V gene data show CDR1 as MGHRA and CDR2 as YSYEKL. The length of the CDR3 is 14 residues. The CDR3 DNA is TGCGCCAGCAGCCAAGTTGGGACAGTCTACGAGCAGTACTTC. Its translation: CASSQVGTVYEQYF.

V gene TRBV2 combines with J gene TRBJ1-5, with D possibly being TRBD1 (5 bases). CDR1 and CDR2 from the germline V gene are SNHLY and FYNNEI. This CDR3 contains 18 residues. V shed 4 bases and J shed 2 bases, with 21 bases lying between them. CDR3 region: CASSVTIGWMGGNQPQHF. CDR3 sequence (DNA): TGTGCCAGCAGTGTCACCATCGGGTGGATGGGGGGCAATCAGCCCCAGCATTTT. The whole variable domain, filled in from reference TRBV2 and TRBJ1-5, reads EPEVTQTPSHQVTQMGQEVILRCVPISNHLYFYWYRQILGQKVEFLVSFYNNEISEKSEIFDDQFSVERPDGSNFTLKIRSTKLEDSAMYFCASSVTIGWMGGNQPQHFGDGTRLSIL.

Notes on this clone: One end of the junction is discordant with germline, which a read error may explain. CDR3 bases: TGTGCTAGCAGCCCCGGACAGTACTACGAGCAGTACTTC. It codes for CASSPGQYYEQYF. The chain carries TRBV7-7 and TRBJ2-7; TRBD1 might be the D (6 bases). Germline V lookup: CDR1 SSHAT, CDR2 FNYEAQ (reference sequence). The CDR3 runs 13 residues.

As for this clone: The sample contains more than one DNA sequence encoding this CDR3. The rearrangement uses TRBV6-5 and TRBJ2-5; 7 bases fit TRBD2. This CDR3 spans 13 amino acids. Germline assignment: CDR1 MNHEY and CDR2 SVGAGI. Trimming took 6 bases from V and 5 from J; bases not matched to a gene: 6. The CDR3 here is CASSPLGGETQYF. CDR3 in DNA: TGTGCCAGCAGCCCCCTCGGGGGGGAGACCCAGTACTTC.

CDR3 sequence reads: CAWNMEGEQFF. For the CDR3, the DNA is TGTGCCTGGAATATGGAGGGTGAGCAGTTCTTC. This sequence joins TRBV30 and TRBJ2-1; the D gene is possibly TRBD2 (6 bases). V was trimmed by 4 bases and J by 9 bases, leaving 10 bases between them. This CDR3 is 11 amino acids long. The germline gives CDR1 GTSNPN, CDR2 SVGIG (reference sequence).

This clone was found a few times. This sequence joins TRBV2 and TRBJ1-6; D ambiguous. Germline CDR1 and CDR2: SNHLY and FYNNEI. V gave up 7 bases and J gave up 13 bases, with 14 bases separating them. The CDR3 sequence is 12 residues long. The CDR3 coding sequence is TGTGCCAGCAACGGGGTGGTTGTGCCCCTCCACTTT. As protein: CASNGVVVPLHF.

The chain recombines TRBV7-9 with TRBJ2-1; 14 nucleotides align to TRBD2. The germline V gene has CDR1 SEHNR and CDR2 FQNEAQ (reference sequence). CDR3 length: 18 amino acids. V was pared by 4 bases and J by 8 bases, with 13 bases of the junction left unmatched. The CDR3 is CASSSTLRLAGGVDEQFF. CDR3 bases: TGTGCCAGCAGCTCGACCCTCCGACTAGCGGGAGGGGTGGATGAGCAGTTCTTC.

CDR3 nucleotide sequence: TGTGCCAGCAGGCCTCCCTTTCCGGGTAGCCCAGATACGCAGTATTTT. Amino acids: CASRPPFPGSPDTQYF. This chain connects TRBV13 to TRBJ2-3; D ambiguous. The CDR3 spans 16 residues. Germline CDR1 is PRHDT and CDR2 is FYEKMQ (reference sequence). V dropped 6 bases and J dropped 4 bases, with 20 bases sitting between them.

In nucleotides, the CDR3 is TGCGCCAGCAGTTTTTTCCCAACAGATAACACCGGGGAGCTGTTTTTT. This gives the protein CASSFFPTDNTGELFF. The chain links TRBV4-1 to TRBJ2-2; no clear D gene. The CDR3 covers 16 residues. The V gene's germline CDR1 is MGHRA and CDR2 YSYEKL. V was pared by 6 bases and J by 2 bases, with 16 bases between.

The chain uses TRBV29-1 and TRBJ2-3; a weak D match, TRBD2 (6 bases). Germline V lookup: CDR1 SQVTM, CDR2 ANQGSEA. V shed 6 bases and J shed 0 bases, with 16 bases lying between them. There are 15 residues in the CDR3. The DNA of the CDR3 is TGCAGCGTCCTCAAATTAGCGGAGAGCACAGATACGCAGTATTTT. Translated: CSVLKLAESTDTQYF.

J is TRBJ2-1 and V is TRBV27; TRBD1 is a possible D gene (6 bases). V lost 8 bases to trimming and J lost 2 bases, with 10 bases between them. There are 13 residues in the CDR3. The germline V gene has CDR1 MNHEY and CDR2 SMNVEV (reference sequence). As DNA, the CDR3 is TGTGCCAGCTCCTGGGGGCCCTACAATGAGCAGTTCTTC. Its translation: CASSWGPYNEQFF.

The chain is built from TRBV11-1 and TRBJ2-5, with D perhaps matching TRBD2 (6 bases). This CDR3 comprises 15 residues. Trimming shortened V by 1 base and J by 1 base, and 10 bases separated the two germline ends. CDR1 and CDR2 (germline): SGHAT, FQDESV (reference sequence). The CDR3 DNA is TGTGCCAGCAGCTTAGATCCTAGCGCCCAAGAGACCCAGTACTTC. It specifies CASSLDPSAQETQYF.

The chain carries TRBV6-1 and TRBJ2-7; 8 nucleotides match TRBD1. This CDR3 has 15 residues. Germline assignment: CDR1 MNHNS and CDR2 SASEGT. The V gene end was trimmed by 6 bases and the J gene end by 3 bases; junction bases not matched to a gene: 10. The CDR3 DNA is TGTGCCAGCAGGGACGACCCGGGACAGGTCTACGAGCAGTACTTC. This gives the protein CASRDDPGQVYEQYF.

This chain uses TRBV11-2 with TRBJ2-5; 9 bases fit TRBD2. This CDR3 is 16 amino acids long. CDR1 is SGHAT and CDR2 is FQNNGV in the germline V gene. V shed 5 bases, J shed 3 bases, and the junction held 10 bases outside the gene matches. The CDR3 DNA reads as TGTGCCAGCAGCAACTTAGCGGGAGCGGGAGAAGAGACCCAGTACTTC. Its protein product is CASSNLAGAGEETQYF.

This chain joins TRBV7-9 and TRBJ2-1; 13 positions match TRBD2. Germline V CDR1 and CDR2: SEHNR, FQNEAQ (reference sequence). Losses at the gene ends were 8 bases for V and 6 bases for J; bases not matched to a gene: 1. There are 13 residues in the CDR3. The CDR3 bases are TGTGCCAGCGGGACTAGCGGGGTCAATGAGCAGTTCTTC. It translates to CASGTSGVNEQFF.

The CDR3 region has the DNA TGTGCCAGCAGCTTGCTGAACCGGGGGGATCAGCCCCAGCATTTT. It is translated as CASSLLNRGDQPQHF. This chain joins TRBV5-6 and TRBJ1-5, with D tentatively TRBD1 (5 bases). The CDR3 consists of 15 residues. Germline loops: CDR1 SGHDT, CDR2 YYEEEE. Deletions cut 1 base from V and 5 bases from J, with 13 bases between.

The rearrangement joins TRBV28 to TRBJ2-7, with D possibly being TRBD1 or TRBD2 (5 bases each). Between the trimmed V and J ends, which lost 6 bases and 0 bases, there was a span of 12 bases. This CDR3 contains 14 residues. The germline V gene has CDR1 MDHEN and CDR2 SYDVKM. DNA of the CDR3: TGTGCCAGCAGCCTCCGGGACCGCTCCTACGAGCAGTACTTC. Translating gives CASSLRDRSYEQYF.

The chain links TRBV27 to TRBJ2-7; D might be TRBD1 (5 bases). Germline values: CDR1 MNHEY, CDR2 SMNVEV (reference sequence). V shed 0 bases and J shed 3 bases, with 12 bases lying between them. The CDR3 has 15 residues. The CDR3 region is CASSLSRGNNYEQYF. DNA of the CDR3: TGTGCCAGCAGTTTATCAAGGGGCAACAACTACGAGCAGTACTTC.

Here the CDR3 DNA reads TGTGCCAGTAGTATTCGTCTAGCGGGAGTTGTCGAGCAGTACTTC. Protein: CASSIRLAGVVEQYF. The J gene is TRBJ2-7, the V gene TRBV19; 10 nucleotides match TRBD2. V lost 3 bases to trimming and J lost 6 bases; unmatched junction nucleotides: 8. The CDR3 totals 15 residues. The germline gives CDR1 LNHDA, CDR2 SQIVND (reference sequence). Together with reference TRBV19 and TRBJ2-7, the CDR3 gives the full variable domain: DGGITQSPKYLFRKEGQNVTLSCEQNLNHDAMYWYRQDPGQGLRLIYYSQIVNDFQKGDIAEGYSVSREKKESFPLTVTSAQKNPTAFYLCASSIRLAGVVEQYFGPGTRLTVT.

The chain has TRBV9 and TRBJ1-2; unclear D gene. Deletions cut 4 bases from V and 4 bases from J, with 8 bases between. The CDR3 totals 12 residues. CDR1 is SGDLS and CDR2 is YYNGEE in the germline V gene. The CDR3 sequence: CASSSDLYGYTF. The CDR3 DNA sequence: TGTGCCAGCAGCTCGGACCTCTATGGCTACACCTTC. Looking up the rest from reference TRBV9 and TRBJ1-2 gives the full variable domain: DSGVTQTPKHLITATGQRVTLRCSPRSGDLSVYWYQQSLDQGLQFLIQYYNGEERAKGNILERFSAQQFPDLHSELNLSSLELGDSALYFCASSSDLYGYTFGSGTRLTVV.

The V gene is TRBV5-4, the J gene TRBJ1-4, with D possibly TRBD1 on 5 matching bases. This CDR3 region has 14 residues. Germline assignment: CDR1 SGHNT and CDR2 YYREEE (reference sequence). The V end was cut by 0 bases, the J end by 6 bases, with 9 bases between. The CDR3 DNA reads TGTGCCAGCAGCTTGGACGGAGGGGATGAAAAACTGTTTTTT. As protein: CASSLDGGDEKLFF.

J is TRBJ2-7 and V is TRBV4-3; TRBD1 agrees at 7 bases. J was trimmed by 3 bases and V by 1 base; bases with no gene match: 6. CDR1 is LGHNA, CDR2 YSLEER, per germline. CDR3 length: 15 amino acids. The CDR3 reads CASSQVWDRFYEQYF. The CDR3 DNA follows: TGCGCCAGCAGCCAAGTATGGGACAGATTCTACGAGCAGTACTTC.